These 21 T cell receptor beta chains were all obtained from the same sample, sequenced in a study of persistence of HIV-infected CD4 T cells (dated by TCRdb to 2020 to 2021). No antigen has been assigned to these receptors. TCRbeta repertoires were sequenced from genomic DNA with the immunoSEQ hsTCRB assay version 4 in survey mode. TCRdb holds this immuneACCESS table with in-frame rearrangements only. Some clones are missing; in checked studies, unresolved V genes explain under half, and the rest has no known cause. This sample holds over 40,000 clones; 70% to 80% were observed only once. Clones ranked in the top ten supply about 14% of the sample. The treatment or condition label, as the study defines it: suppressive antiretroviral therapy. A pool of overlapping HIV-1 Gag 15-mer peptides was used at about 1 ug per peptide per mL for cell stimulation. Memory CD4+ T cells that did not respond, being CD40L-negative, CD69-negative and CD45RO-high, were sorted as memory populations depleted of antigen-responding cells.

The sample in question was CD4+ T cells sorted from PBMCs after roughly 18-hour stimulation, obtained from a patient who received antiretroviral therapy. In light of the paper, this sample's cell subset or site label describes: CD40L-CD69- CD45RO-high memory CD4 T cells not responding to Gag peptides. Receptor source: an adult man with HIV who was CMV-seropositive.

The V call is TRBV3-1 (or the pseudogene TRBV3-2), the J call TRBJ2-3; the D gene is possibly TRBD2 (6 bases). The CDR3 contains 16 residues. Per the germline V gene, CDR1 is LGHDT and CDR2 is YNNKEL (reference sequence). V was cut by 0 bases and J by 3 bases, with 13 bases left in between. Here the CDR3 reads CASSQDAGLKTDTQYF. The CDR3 DNA follows: TGTGCCAGCAGCCAAGATGCGGGGCTTAAGACAGATACGCAGTATTTT.

This clone was found a few times. The V gene is TRBV12-5, the J gene TRBJ2-3; 8 bases are a match to TRBD1. CDR1 is LGHNT, CDR2 FRNRAP, per germline. The V gene end was trimmed by 6 bases and the J gene end by 0 bases; junction bases not matched to a gene: 14. There are 18 residues in the CDR3. CDR3 coding DNA: TGTGCTAGTGGCCGCGGACAGGGAATCGTTTGGAGCACAGATACGCAGTATTTT. Translated: CASGRGQGIVWSTDTQYF. Using reference TRBV12-5 and TRBJ2-3 for the parts outside the CDR3, the full variable domain is DARVTQTPRHKVTEMGQEVTMRCQPILGHNTVFWYRQTMMQGLELLAYFRNRAPLDDSGMPKDRFSAEMPDATLATLKIQPSEPRDSAVYFCASGRGQGIVWSTDTQYFGPGTRLTVL.

The rearrangement links TRBV27 to TRBJ2-7; D call uncertain. Germline V gene sequence: CDR1 MNHEY, CDR2 SMNVEV (reference sequence). The CDR3 totals 15 residues. V was pared by 4 bases and J by 3 bases, with 16 bases between. Here the CDR3 reads CASSSLLGPLYEQYF. The CDR3 DNA is TGTGCCAGCAGTTCTCTACTGGGTCCGCTCTACGAGCAGTACTTC.

There are a few counts of this clone. The rearrangement joins TRBV30 to TRBJ1-5; D is uncertain. In germline, CDR1 is GTSNPN, CDR2 SVGIG (reference sequence). V lost 0 bases and J lost 0, with 6 bases in between. The CDR3 is 14 residues long. The CDR3 nucleotides are TGTGCCTGGAGTGTCGGGGATAGCAATCAGCCCCAGCATTTT. This codes for CAWSVGDSNQPQHF.

This clone has only one observation. The V gene is TRBV18, the J gene TRBJ1-1; 10 nucleotides match TRBD1. Germline loops: CDR1 KGHSH, CDR2 LQKENI. Losses at the gene ends were 2 bases for V and 5 bases for J; bases not matched to a gene: 5. This CDR3 region has 15 residues. CDR3 protein: CASSPGTGVGTEAFF. DNA of the CDR3: TGTGCCAGCTCACCAGGGACAGGGGTCGGAACTGAAGCTTTCTTT.

The chain carries TRBV29-1 and TRBJ2-7, with 10 nucleotides matching TRBD1. CDR1 SQVTM and CDR2 ANQGSEA come from the germline V gene. CDR3 length: 17 residues. Unmatched junction bases numbered 12, after V lost 4 bases and J lost 0 bases. CDR3 bases: TGCAGCGTTGGGGACAGGGGACTCTATTCCCCCTCCTACGAGCAGTACTTC. Protein sequence: CSVGDRGLYSPSYEQYF.

V and J are TRBV7-2 and TRBJ2-5; 7 nucleotides match TRBD2. J was trimmed by 4 bases and V by 2 bases; bases with no gene match: 10. Germline lookup yields CDR1 SGHTA and CDR2 FQGNSA. This CDR3 contains 16 residues. The CDR3 DNA is TGTGCCAGCAGCTTACTGTCGGGGGGAGTGGGAGAGACCCAGTACTTC. This encodes CASSLLSGGVGETQYF. The entire variable domain, with the rest obtained from reference TRBV7-2 and TRBJ2-5, is as follows: GAGVSQSPSNKVTEKGKDVELRCDPISGHTALYWYRQSLGQGLEFLIYFQGNSAPDKSGLPSDRFSAERTGGSVSTLTIQRTQQEDSAVYLCASSLLSGGVGETQYFGPGTRLLVL.

This clone was seen only once. The V gene is TRBV5-4, the J gene TRBJ1-3; D ambiguous. Per the germline V gene, CDR1 is SGHNT and CDR2 is YYREEE (reference sequence). The CDR3 covers 17 residues. Trimming took off 0 bases at V and 4 bases at J, with 17 bases between the two ends. The CDR3 loop reads CASSLAVGLGRGNTIYF. The CDR3 coding sequence is TGTGCCAGCAGCTTGGCGGTAGGACTCGGCCGCGGAAACACCATATATTTT.

In its sample, this clone was seen a few times. The DNA of the CDR3 is TGTGCCAGCTCAGAGGGACTAGCGGGCGTGCACGGGGGAGATACGCAGTATTTT. Protein sequence: CASSEGLAGVHGGDTQYF. The chain has TRBV18 and TRBJ2-3; 12 bases are shared with TRBD2. J lost 5 bases, V lost 5 bases, and 14 bases had no gene match. CDR3 length: 18 amino acids. CDR1 is KGHSH and CDR2 is LQKENI in the germline V gene. The full variable domain, with the rest looked up from reference TRBV18 and TRBJ2-3, is NAGVMQNPRHLVRRRGQEARLRCSPMKGHSHVYWYRQLPEEGLKFMVYLQKENIIDESGMPKERFSAEFPKEGPSILRIQQVVRGDSAAYFCASSEGLAGVHGGDTQYFGPGTRLTVL.

The CDR3 bases are TGTGCCAGCTCACCAAGGGAGCAGGATCAGCCCCAGCATTTT. Residues: CASSPREQDQPQHF. The rearrangement uses TRBV18 and TRBJ1-5; D is unclear. The germline CDR1 and CDR2 sequences are KGHSH and LQKENI. Trimming pared 2 bases from V and 5 bases from J, leaving 10 bases between. This CDR3 comprises 14 residues.

The chain links TRBV2 to TRBJ1-2, with D possibly TRBD1 on 6 matching bases. V lost 4 bases and J lost 4, with 13 bases in between. CDR1 SNHLY and CDR2 FYNNEI come from the germline V gene. The CDR3 totals 14 residues. The CDR3 region has the DNA TGTGCCAGCAGTGTTAAGGGGGACTTCTATGGCTACACCTTC. This gives the protein CASSVKGDFYGYTF.

The chain links TRBV20-1 to TRBJ1-1, with D tentatively TRBD1 (6 bases). This CDR3 comprises 14 residues. The germline CDR1 and CDR2 sequences are DFQATT and SNEGSKA (reference sequence). V lost 3 bases and J lost 6, with 17 bases in between. The CDR3 nucleotides read TGCAGTGCTAGTCTTAGGACAGACTCCTCTGAAGCTTTCTTT. It is translated as CSASLRTDSSEAFF.

Of note for this clone: Other DNA sequences in the sample encode the same CDR3. This chain joins TRBV20-1 and TRBJ1-4; the D is unclear. The CDR3 totals 11 residues. Looked up from germline, CDR1 is DFQATT and CDR2 is SNEGSKA (reference sequence). Trimming took off 0 bases at V and 7 bases at J, with 3 bases between the two ends. The CDR3 protein is CSAREGEKLFF. The CDR3 DNA follows: TGCAGTGCTAGAGAGGGTGAAAAACTGTTTTTT.

The rearrangement uses TRBV4-2 and TRBJ2-7, with 8 bases aligning to TRBD1. The CDR3 runs to 15 residues. Germline values: CDR1 LGHNA, CDR2 YNFKEQ. V trimming: 1 base; J trimming: 0 bases; junction bases outside the gene matches: 2. The CDR3 sequence: CASSQAGTGSYEQYF. The CDR3 nucleotides are TGTGCCAGCAGCCAAGCTGGGACAGGCTCCTACGAGCAGTACTTC.

The chain is built from TRBV5-1 and TRBJ1-1; 7 bases agree with TRBD1. The germline gives CDR1 SGHRS, CDR2 YFSETQ. V gave up 0 bases and J gave up 7 bases; unmatched junction bases: 9. The CDR3 length is 15 residues. For the CDR3, the DNA is TGCGCCAGCAGCTTGGAAATTCTTAGGGACAGTGAAGCTTTCTTT. Translating gives CASSLEILRDSEAFF.

The rearrangement links TRBV6-5 to TRBJ1-3; maybe TRBD1 (5 bases). Trimming took off 7 bases at V and 0 bases at J, with 13 bases between the two ends. The CDR3 contains 15 residues. Germline loops: CDR1 MNHEY, CDR2 SVGAGI. The CDR3 spells CASNRDGSSGNTIYF. The CDR3 DNA reads as TGTGCCAGCAACCGGGACGGCTCCTCTGGAAACACCATATATTTT.

This sequence joins TRBV3-1 (or the pseudogene TRBV3-2) and TRBJ2-5; D perhaps matches TRBD1 (5 bases). The CDR3 has 13 amino acids. Trimming shortened V by 4 bases and J by 7 bases, and 13 bases separated the two germline ends. Per the germline V gene, CDR1 is LGHDT and CDR2 is YNNKEL (reference sequence). In DNA, the CDR3 is TGTGCCAGCAGCCCTGGACGGCAGGGGACCCAGTACTTC. Translation: CASSPGRQGTQYF.

The chain recombines TRBV19 with TRBJ2-7; 7 bases are a match to TRBD1. The CDR3 totals 12 residues. V dropped 4 bases and J dropped 5; count of bases not matched to a gene: 2. Germline values: CDR1 LNHDA, CDR2 SQIVND (reference sequence). CDR3 residues: CASSNQGDEQYF. CDR3 nucleotides: TGTGCCAGTAGTAATCAGGGGGACGAGCAGTACTTC. Full variable domain (missing parts from reference TRBV19 and TRBJ2-7): DGGITQSPKYLFRKEGQNVTLSCEQNLNHDAMYWYRQDPGQGLRLIYYSQIVNDFQKGDIAEGYSVSREKKESFPLTVTSAQKNPTAFYLCASSNQGDEQYFGPGTRLTVT.

V gene TRBV7-9 combines with J gene TRBJ1-2; the D is unclear. The CDR3 runs 15 residues. V was clipped by 4 bases and J by 8 bases, with 20 bases between them. Looked up from germline, CDR1 is SEHNR and CDR2 is FQNEAQ (reference sequence). CDR3 DNA sequence: TGTGCCAGCAGCTCGAACGGAGGGAGTGTCGGCGGCTACACCTTC. Translation gives CASSSNGGSVGGYTF.

This sequence joins TRBV6-1 and TRBJ1-2; no reliable D call. Germline V gene data show CDR1 as MNHNS and CDR2 as SASEGT. The CDR3 runs 12 residues. Deletions cut 2 bases from V and 2 bases from J, with 3 bases between. The CDR3 DNA reads TGTGCCAGCAGTGAAAGCAACTATGGCTACACCTTC. This sequence encodes CASSESNYGYTF.

The rearrangement links TRBV4-3 to TRBJ2-1, with D possibly being TRBD1 or TRBD2 (6 bases each). This CDR3 region has 18 residues. V was clipped by 0 bases and J by 7 bases, with 22 bases between them. In germline, CDR1 is LGHNA, CDR2 YSLEER. CDR3 amino acids: CASSQDLPSRGHRNEQFF. Here the CDR3 DNA reads TGCGCCAGCAGCCAAGATTTGCCCAGCCGGGGGCATCGAAATGAGCAGTTCTTC.